Shown below are 27 T cell receptor beta chains from a single sample sequenced in a study of T cells after yellow fever vaccination. TCRdb re-analysed the 5' RACE reads in MiXCR, keeping a single row per CDR3 protein. Here the sample spans 300,000 to 350,000 distinct CDR3 sequences, 3.5% to 4.5% being singletons. The sample here was PBMCs, taken 15 days after the yellow fever booster vaccination. The receptors derive from a man in his late teens or twenties who received the YFV17D yellow fever vaccine.

This clonotype appeared many times. The chain carries TRBV6-6 and TRBJ2-1; D gene unclear. The CDR3 is made up of 11 amino acids. Trimming removed 11 bases from V and 2 bases from J, with 7 bases in between. From germline, CDR1 is MNHNY and CDR2 SVGAGI (reference sequence). Here the CDR3 DNA reads TGTGCCGGCGGAGCCTACAATGAGCAGTTCTTC. Its translation is CAGGAYNEQFF.

The count of this clonotype is one. A much larger clone lies a single base off, so this may be a read error. The V and J genes are TRBV29-1 and TRBJ2-4; unclear D gene. In germline, CDR1 is SQVTM, CDR2 ANQGSEA. The CDR3 loop spans 11 amino acids. The CDR3 region is CSGRAKNIHYF. The CDR3 coding sequence is TGCAGCGGTAGAGCCAAAAACATTCATTACTTC.

This clonotype occurred a few times. The CDR3 DNA reads TGTGCCAGCCTCGCGACAGGGTTCGGAGGTGTAGCTGAAGCTTTCTTT. Residues: CASLATGFGGVAEAFF. The chain has TRBV3-1 and TRBJ1-1; 7 positions agree with TRBD1. The length of the CDR3 is 16 residues. V shed 8 bases and J 6 bases; nucleotides not matched to a gene: 18. CDR1 is LGHDT, CDR2 YNNKEL, per germline (reference sequence).

This clonotype was picked up a small number of times. The chain links TRBV7-7 to TRBJ2-6, with a weak D call TRBD1 (5 bases). Trimming pared 4 bases from V and 2 bases from J, leaving 12 bases between. Germline CDR1 reads SSHAT; CDR2 reads FNYEAQ (reference sequence). The CDR3 contains 16 residues. This CDR3 reads CASSSQGATGANVLTF. As DNA, the CDR3 is TGTGCCAGCAGCTCGCAGGGCGCTACTGGGGCCAACGTCCTGACTTTC.

CDR3: CSARYGGYNEQFF. The CDR3 DNA follows: TGCAGTGCTCGTTACGGGGGGTACAATGAGCAGTTCTTC. The chain links TRBV20-1 to TRBJ2-1; 7 bases are shared with TRBD2. Germline V gene data show CDR1 as DFQATT and CDR2 as SNEGSKA (reference sequence). The length of the CDR3 is 13 residues. With V trimmed by 5 bases and J by 4 bases, 5 bases remained unmatched.

This clonotype was picked up a small number of times. The V and J genes are TRBV7-9 and TRBJ2-2, with 9 bases matching TRBD2. This CDR3 contains 16 residues. After removal of 5 bases from V and 4 bases from J, the junction contained 8 bases not matched to a gene. CDR1 is SEHNR, CDR2 FQNEAQ, per germline (reference sequence). The CDR3: CASSRAGGRITGELFF. The CDR3 region has the DNA TGTGCCAGCAGCCGCGCGGGGGGGCGAATCACCGGGGAGCTGTTTTTT. Variable domain in full (rest from reference TRBV7-9 and TRBJ2-2): DTGVSQNPRHKITKRGQNVTFRCDPISEHNRLYWYRQTLGQGPEFLTYFQNEAQLEKSRLLSDRFSAERPKGSFSTLEIQRTEQGDSAMYLCASSRAGGRITGELFFGEGSRLTVL.

The chain is built from TRBV11-2 and TRBJ2-7; D is possibly TRBD1 (5 bases). This CDR3 contains 14 residues. V lost 8 bases to trimming and J lost 6 bases, with 20 bases between them. Germline V CDR1 and CDR2: SGHAT, FQNNGV. The CDR3 DNA is TGTGCCAGCCAAACCTCCGTGGGTCAGGGCGAGCAGTACGTC. It specifies CASQTSVGQGEQYV.

This clonotype occurred many times. The chain carries TRBV20-1 and TRBJ2-3; 8 bases line up with TRBD2. The length of the CDR3 is 13 residues. Unmatched junction bases numbered 11, after V lost 8 bases and J lost 7 bases. Germline assignment: CDR1 DFQATT and CDR2 SNEGSKA (reference sequence). CDR3 sequence: CSPAGGGRNTQYF. CDR3 coding DNA: TGCAGTCCCGCGGGGGGCGGCAGGAATACGCAGTATTTT.

This clonotype turned up a few times. The chain has TRBV5-1 and TRBJ2-5; the D is unclear. Germline loops: CDR1 SGHRS, CDR2 YFSETQ. V gave up 1 base and J gave up 1 base, with 8 bases separating them. The CDR3 runs to 14 residues. The CDR3 region has the DNA TGCGCCAGCAGCTTGATCGACCCCCAAGAGACCCAGTACTTC. This encodes CASSLIDPQETQYF.

This clonotype was picked up many times. The rearrangement joins TRBV20-1 to TRBJ1-1; tentative D call: TRBD1 (5 bases). The CDR3 extends over 14 amino acids. Germline lookup yields CDR1 DFQATT and CDR2 SNEGSKA (reference sequence). The V end was cut by 3 bases, the J end by 1 base, with 12 bases between. CDR3 in amino acids: CSASQQVRNTEAFF. The CDR3 nucleotides read TGCAGTGCTAGTCAACAGGTCCGGAACACTGAAGCTTTCTTT.

This chain uses TRBV7-9 with TRBJ1-3; a weak D match, TRBD1 (5 bases). This CDR3 is built from 12 residues. Trimming removed 11 bases from V and 2 bases from J, with 10 bases in between. CDR1 SEHNR and CDR2 FQNEAQ come from the germline V gene (reference sequence). CDR3 sequence reads: CALRGAGNTIYF. The CDR3 nucleotides are TGTGCCTTAAGGGGCGCTGGAAACACCATATATTTT.

This clonotype was counted ten times or more. This sequence joins TRBV7-2 and TRBJ2-5; D gene uncertain. The ends were cut back, 5 bases at V and 0 bases at J, with 7 bases in the middle. Germline V CDR1 and CDR2: SGHTA, FQGNSA. The length of the CDR3 is 13 residues. This CDR3 is CASSPPNQETQYF. In DNA form, the CDR3 reads TGTGCCAGCAGCCCCCCGAACCAAGAGACCCAGTACTTC.

This clonotype has a count of ten or more. The chain couples TRBV7-2 to TRBJ2-7; 9 bases match TRBD1. The CDR3 is 15 amino acids. CDR1 SGHTA and CDR2 FQGNSA come from the germline V gene. V gave up 2 bases and J gave up 4 bases; unmatched junction bases: 6. CDR3 coding DNA: TGTGCCAGCAGCTTAACCGGGACAGGGCGATACGAGCAGTACGTC. This translates into CASSLTGTGRYEQYV.

The table lists this clonotype with many counts. V is TRBV7-2 and J is TRBJ1-1; no firm D call. The germline gives CDR1 SGHTA, CDR2 FQGNSA. V shed 5 bases and J shed 1 base, with 11 bases lying between them. The length of the CDR3 is 14 residues. The CDR3 DNA sequence: TGTGCCAGCAGCCACAACGTAGGGAACACTGAAGCTTTCTTT. It encodes CASSHNVGNTEAFF.

This clonotype was seen a handful of times. The chain links TRBV4-2 to TRBJ1-6; unclear D gene. CDR3 size: 15 residues. Germline CDR1 and CDR2: LGHNA and YNFKEQ. The V end lost 3 bases, the J end lost 10 bases, and 16 bases lay between the germline ends. The CDR3 nucleotides read TGTGCCAGCAGCCAGGAAAAGGCCACAGAATCACCCCTCCACTTT. It yields the protein CASSQEKATESPLHF.

This clonotype was observed at least ten times. The gene calls are TRBV5-1 and TRBJ2-1, with 9 bases fitting TRBD2. The CDR3 runs to 16 residues. Per the germline V gene, CDR1 is SGHRS and CDR2 is YFSETQ. J lost 0 bases, V lost 2 bases, and 3 bases had no gene match. The CDR3 reads CASSFNSGGSYNEQFF. CDR3 DNA: TGCGCCAGCAGCTTCAATAGCGGGGGCTCCTACAATGAGCAGTTCTTC. The variable domain in full, with the rest retrieved from reference TRBV5-1 and TRBJ2-1, is KAGVTQTPRYLIKTRGQQVTLSCSPISGHRSVSWYQQTPGQGLQFLFEYFSETQRNKGNFPGRFSGRQFSNSRSEMNVSTLELGDSALYLCASSFNSGGSYNEQFFGPGTRLTVL.

This clonotype came up many times. The chain links TRBV5-6 to TRBJ2-3; 9 bases line up with TRBD2. Trimming cost V 5 bases and J 3 bases; bases outside gene matches: 10. There are 16 residues in the CDR3. CDR1 is SGHDT, CDR2 YYEEEE, per germline. In DNA form, the CDR3 reads TGTGCCAGCAGGCGGAGGCTAGCGGGGAAAACAGATACGCAGTATTTT. It specifies CASRRRLAGKTDTQYF.

V is TRBV2 and J is TRBJ1-1; unclear D gene. The V and J ends lost 7 bases and 3 bases respectively, with 9 bases between them. The CDR3 sequence is 12 residues long. Germline V gene sequence: CDR1 SNHLY, CDR2 FYNNEI. As DNA, the CDR3 is TGTGCCAGCAATAGAGCCGACACTGAAGCTTTCTTT. It translates to CASNRADTEAFF.

This clonotype was seen ten or more times. The V call is TRBV12-3 or TRBV12-4, the J call TRBJ2-7; D not certain. Trimming removed 3 bases from V and 0 bases from J, with 12 bases in between. The CDR3 is 15 amino acids. Written as DNA, the CDR3 is TGTGCCAGCAGTTTTAGTAGGTCAAACTCCTACGAGCAGTACTTC. Translating gives CASSFSRSNSYEQYF.

This clonotype has more than one count but fewer than ten. V and J are TRBV7-2 and TRBJ1-2; 7 bases agree with TRBD1. The trim removed 5 bases at V and 4 bases at J, leaving 16 bases unmatched. In germline, CDR1 is SGHTA, CDR2 FQGNSA. The CDR3 totals 17 residues. This CDR3 reads CASSRDGGTDIFYGYTF. In nucleotides, the CDR3 is TGTGCCAGCAGCCGCGACGGGGGGACAGATATATTCTATGGCTACACCTTC.

The genes are TRBV5-1 and TRBJ2-1; 10 nucleotides match TRBD2. The germline V gene has CDR1 SGHRS and CDR2 YFSETQ. This CDR3 is 15 amino acids long. J lost 9 bases, V lost 0 bases, and 6 bases had no gene match. CDR3 amino acids: CASSLDPAGGSEQFF. The CDR3 DNA reads TGCGCCAGCAGCTTGGACCCAGCGGGGGGGAGTGAGCAGTTCTTC.

V gene TRBV12-3 or TRBV12-4 combines with J gene TRBJ2-7; D is tentatively TRBD1 or TRBD2 (6 bases each). This CDR3 spans 14 amino acids. V lost 2 bases and J lost 3, with 11 bases in between. CDR3 sequence reads: CASSLTGGFYEQYF. CDR3 nucleotides: TGTGCCAGCAGTTTAACCGGGGGCTTCTACGAGCAGTACTTC.

This clonotype appeared many times. The genes are TRBV5-1 and TRBJ1-6; no reliable D call. Germline CDR1 is SGHRS and CDR2 is YFSETQ. V lost 3 bases, J lost 6 bases, and 13 bases lay in between. This CDR3 has 15 amino acids. The DNA of the CDR3 is TGCGCCAGCAGCTCGGTCGACACGCGTAATTCACCCCTCCACTTT. It translates to CASSSVDTRNSPLHF.

This sequence joins TRBV11-3 and TRBJ2-7, with D possibly TRBD2 on 7 matching bases. This CDR3 has 15 amino acids. The ends were cut back, 5 bases at V and 2 bases at J, with 16 bases in the middle. Germline CDR1 is SGHNT and CDR2 is YENEEA. The CDR3 sequence: CASSERGGGAYEQYF. The CDR3 DNA reads as TGTGCCAGCAGCGAACGAGGGGGGGGAGCCTACGAGCAGTACTTC.

Here the CDR3 reads CATSDGGDGANVLTF. CDR3 bases: TGTGCCACCAGTGACGGGGGTGATGGGGCCAACGTCCTGACTTTC. The chain joins TRBV24-1 to TRBJ2-6, with TRBD2 as a possible D gene (6 bases). Germline loops: CDR1 KGHDR, CDR2 SFDVKD. Trimming stripped 4 bases from V and 3 bases from J, with 9 bases between. The CDR3 length is 15 residues.

The chain carries TRBV3-1 and TRBJ2-3; 11 bases line up with TRBD2. The CDR3 is made up of 18 amino acids. CDR1 is LGHDT and CDR2 is YNNKEL in the germline V gene (reference sequence). V lost 1 base to trimming and J lost 2 bases; unmatched junction nucleotides: 8. Here the CDR3 reads CASSQVLAGGLDTDTQYF. The DNA of the CDR3 is TGTGCCAGCAGCCAAGTTCTAGCGGGGGGCCTAGACACAGATACGCAGTATTTT.

The chain has TRBV20-1 and TRBJ2-1; D is unclear. The V gene's germline CDR1 is DFQATT and CDR2 SNEGSKA (reference sequence). This CDR3 comprises 15 residues. Trimming cost V 2 bases and J 6 bases, with 17 bases left between them. CDR3 residues: CSARSVVQSTNEQFF. The CDR3 DNA sequence: TGCAGTGCTAGATCCGTCGTCCAAAGTACCAATGAGCAGTTCTTC.